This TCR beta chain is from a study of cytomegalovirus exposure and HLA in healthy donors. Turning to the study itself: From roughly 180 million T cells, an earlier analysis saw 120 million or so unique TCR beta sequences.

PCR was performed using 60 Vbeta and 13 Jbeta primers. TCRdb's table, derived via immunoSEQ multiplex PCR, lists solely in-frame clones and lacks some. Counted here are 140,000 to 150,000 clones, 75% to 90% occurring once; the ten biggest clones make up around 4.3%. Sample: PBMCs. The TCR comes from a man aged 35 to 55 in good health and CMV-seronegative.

CDR3 coding DNA: TGTGCCAGCAGCGGACTAGCGGGGGGGTATGGAGATACGCAGTATTTT. This codes for CASSGLAGGYGDTQYF. This chain joins TRBV5-6 and TRBJ2-3; the match to TRBD2 covers 15 bases. CDR3 length: 16 amino acids. Trimming cost V 4 bases and J 5 bases; bases outside gene matches: 5. The V gene's germline CDR1 is SGHDT and CDR2 YYEEEE.